What follows describes a single T cell receptor beta chain. This entry is derived from a study of blood T cell repertoires in COVID-19. Across the whole study: In each case, the material was cDNA or gDNA derived from T cells, B-cell-depleted T cells, or PBMCs.

V gave up 4 bases and J gave up 8 bases; unmatched junction bases: 16. The CDR3 loop spans 17 amino acids. Germline V lookup: CDR1 LNHDA, CDR2 SQIVND (reference sequence). Original data processing: Amplification of reference gene primers was used by the study to estimate nucleated cell counts. Using immunoSEQ multiplex PCR, the repertoire was profiled, and TCRdb retains in-frame clones only, with some absent. Clone size and the V and J calls come from that table; the DNA yielded D and trimming. The profile shows 150,000 to 200,000 clones, approximately 86% of them singletons. The rearrangement joins TRBV19 to TRBJ1-4; TRBD1 aligns across 7 bases. The TCR comes from a woman of 80 years or more in a cohort sampled during active or convalescent COVID-19. Sequenced sample: peripheral blood. CDR3 in amino acids: CASSTILTGKGSEKLFF. CDR3 bases: TGTGCCAGTAGTACCATCTTGACAGGGAAAGGCTCGGAAAAACTGTTTTTT.